A selection of T cell receptor beta chains follows, all from one sample in a study of shared clonotypes between healthy human individuals. Assay: immunoSEQ multiplex PCR; the TCRdb copy retains only in-frame clones and omits some. The sample has about 820,000 clones, approximately 92% seen once. The source material was naive CD8+ T cells sorted from blood. The receptors shown here come from a man aged 30 to 39 in good health. Both conserved end residues are part of each CDR3. D genes are given only for firm matches. Not every row has a clone size; where given, it reads once, few, many or a size class.

V gene: TRBV15; J gene: TRBJ2-2; D gene: .; clone size: .; CDR3 DNA: TGTGCCACCAGAAGACAGAACACCGGGGAGCTGTTTTTT; CDR3 protein: CATRRQNTGELFF
V gene: TRBV27; J gene: TRBJ2-7; D gene: .; clone size: once; CDR3 DNA: TGTGCCAGCAGTACGGGTTTACGCATCGAGCAGTACTTC; CDR3 protein: CASSTGLRIEQYF
V gene: TRBV29-1; J gene: TRBJ1-2; D gene: .; clone size: .; CDR3 DNA: TGCAGCGTTGACGCCAGGTCCTATGGCTACACCTTC; CDR3 protein: CSVDARSYGYTF
V gene: TRBV13; J gene: TRBJ2-3; D gene: .; clone size: .; CDR3 DNA: TGTGCCAGCACGCCGGGGGGCGTCACAGATACGCAGTATTTT; CDR3 protein: CASTPGGVTDTQYF
V gene: TRBV5-6; J gene: TRBJ2-1; D gene: .; clone size: .; CDR3 DNA: TGTGCCAGCAGCTCGACGGGCCCGGGTAATGAGCAGTTCTTC; CDR3 protein: CASSSTGPGNEQFF
V gene: TRBV7-8; J gene: TRBJ1-1; D gene: .; clone size: once; CDR3 DNA: TGTGCCAGCAGCCTTACAGCCAACACTGAAGCTTTCTTT; CDR3 protein: CASSLTANTEAFF
V gene: TRBV27; J gene: TRBJ1-4; D gene: .; clone size: .; CDR3 DNA: TGTGCCAGCGGCAAGCCTGCAACTAATGAAAAACTGTTTTTT; CDR3 protein: CASGKPATNEKLFF
V gene: TRBV15; J gene: TRBJ2-1; D gene: .; clone size: .; CDR3 DNA: TGTGCCACCAGCAGAGAAAGGGCAGGCTCCTACAATGAGCAGTTCTTC; CDR3 protein: CATSRERAGSYNEQFF
V gene: TRBV6-5; J gene: TRBJ2-7; D gene: .; clone size: .; CDR3 DNA: TGTGCCAGCAGTGAAGGAGACGGCTCCTACGAGCAGTACTTC; CDR3 protein: CASSEGDGSYEQYF
V gene: TRBV11-1; J gene: TRBJ1-1; D gene: TRBD1; clone size: .; CDR3 DNA: TGTGCCAGCAGCTTAAGACAGGGGAAGAACACTGAAGCTTTCTTT; CDR3 protein: CASSLRQGKNTEAFF
V gene: TRBV5-4; J gene: TRBJ1-2; D gene: .; clone size: .; CDR3 DNA: TGTGCCAGCAGCGGTGACAGAAACTATGGCTACACCTTC; CDR3 protein: CASSGDRNYGYTF
V gene: TRBV20-1; J gene: TRBJ2-7; D gene: .; clone size: .; CDR3 DNA: TGCAGTACCCCCGGGGACTACGAGCAGTACTTC; CDR3 protein: CSTPGDYEQYF
V gene: TRBV28; J gene: TRBJ1-5; D gene: .; clone size: many; CDR3 DNA: TGTGCCAGCAGTTTATCGGTCAATCAGCCCCAGCATTTT; CDR3 protein: CASSLSVNQPQHF
V gene: TRBV25-1; J gene: TRBJ1-2; D gene: .; clone size: .; CDR3 DNA: TGTGCCAGCAGTGAATTAGGCGGGTCCTTCAGAGAAAATGGCTACACCTTC; CDR3 protein: CASSELGGSFRENGYTF
V gene: TRBV19; J gene: TRBJ2-7; D gene: .; clone size: once; CDR3 DNA: TGTGCCAGTAGTATGGGCGGAAGCTCCTACGAGCAGTACTTC; CDR3 protein: CASSMGGSSYEQYF